The rows below give T cell receptor beta chains drawn from one sample of a study of T cell responses to AZD1222 COVID-19 vaccine. This table comes from immunoSEQ multiplex PCR, and its TCRdb copy is limited to in-frame clones, with some not included. Among some 130,000 clones listed, around 84% were seen once. Specimen: peripheral blood, collected on day 0 of AZD1222 vaccination. Receptor source: an adult in good health. Each CDR3 is given with its conserved first and last residue. A D gene is named only where the DNA matches it firmly. Not all rows give a size; the values are once, few, many and, for expanded clones, a class.

v_gene	j_gene	d_gene	abundance	CDR3nt	CDR3aa
TRBV15	TRBJ1-2	-	once	TGTGCCACCAGCAGAGAACGAAGAGCTAACTATGGCTACACCTTC	CATSRERRANYGYTF
TRBV29-1	TRBJ2-5	TRBD2	once	TGCAGCACTGGAAGCGGGAGAGAGACCCAGTACTTC	CSTGSGRETQYF
TRBV7-3	TRBJ1-1	-	-	TGTGCCAGCAGCTTTAGGGGGAACACTGAAGCTTTCTTT	CASSFRGNTEAFF
TRBV28	TRBJ1-1	-	-	TGTGCCAGCAGTTCCACACCGCGGGGGAACACTGAAGCTTTCTTT	CASSSTPRGNTEAFF
TRBV27	TRBJ2-2	-	-	TGTGCCAGCAGACAAGCGTCGGTCGGGGAGCTGTTTTTT	CASRQASVGELFF
TRBV9	TRBJ1-6	-	-	TGTGCCAGCAGCGTAGACGGGGGGCCGAGGGATTCACCCCTCCACTTT	CASSVDGGPRDSPLHF
TRBV5-4	TRBJ1-1	-	-	TGTGCCAGCAGCACCGGGACACTTCAAATGTACAACACTGAAGCTTTCTTT	CASSTGTLQMYNTEAFF
TRBV6-5	TRBJ1-2	-	-	TGTGCCAGCAGTCGGGTGGGGGAAAACTATGGCTACACCTTC	CASSRVGENYGYTF
TRBV5-4	TRBJ2-1	-	-	TGTGCCAGCAGTCCGACCTTGAGCTCCTACAATGAGCAGTTCTTC	CASSPTLSSYNEQFF
TRBV5-1	TRBJ2-1	TRBD2	-	TGCGCCAGCAGCTTGTTGACTAGCGGGGGGCAGAACAATGAGCAGTTCTTC	CASSLLTSGGQNNEQFF
TRBV10-1	TRBJ2-7	-	-	TGCGCCAGCAGTGAGTCGGGGGGCGCTGGGAGGGAGCAGTACTTC	CASSESGGAGREQYF
TRBV3-1/TRBV3-2	TRBJ2-2	-	-	TGTGCCAGCCGCCAAGCGGGTCTAGGGAACACCGGGGAGCTGTTTTTT	CASRQAGLGNTGELFF
TRBV5-4	TRBJ1-2	TRBD1	medium-sized	TGTGCCAGCAGTTCAGGGGGCTTAGCTGGCTACACCTTC	CASSSGGLAGYTF
TRBV19	TRBJ2-7	-	-	TGTGCCAGTAGTCAGGGTTTTAAGGTCGGGTCGTACGAGCAGTACTTC	CASSQGFKVGSYEQYF
TRBV15	TRBJ1-5	-	-	TGTGCCACCAGCAGAGCCCGGGACCTACAGGGTCAGCCCCAGCATTTT	CATSRARDLQGQPQHF
TRBV28	TRBJ1-2	-	-	TGTGCCAGCAGGGAGGGTAGGGTCTATGGCTACACCTTC	CASREGRVYGYTF
TRBV19	TRBJ2-1	-	-	TGTGCCAGTAGTACCCCTATGGGCCCCCCTTACAATGAGCAGTTCTTC	CASSTPMGPPYNEQFF
TRBV27	TRBJ1-1	-	-	TGTGCCAGCAGTTTTATGGAGAACACTGAAGCTTTCTTT	CASSFMENTEAFF
TRBV11-3	TRBJ2-2	-	-	TGTGCCAGCAGCTTCGGCGGCACCGGGGAGCTGTTTTTT	CASSFGGTGELFF
TRBV7-9	TRBJ1-2	-	-	TGTGCCAGCAGCTTGTCCGCCATTAACTATGGCTACACCTTC	CASSLSAINYGYTF
TRBV11-2	TRBJ2-7	-	-	TGTGCCAGCAGCTCCGGACTGACTTCCTACGAGCAGTACTTC	CASSSGLTSYEQYF
TRBV5-4	TRBJ1-1	-	-	TGTGCCAGCAGCTCCGGAGGGGGTTTGGGTATGAACACTGAAGCTTTCTTT	CASSSGGGLGMNTEAFF
TRBV30	TRBJ1-5	TRBD1	-	TGTGCCTGGAGTCCGGGACAGTTCTCTTATAGCAATCAGCCCCAGCATTTT	CAWSPGQFSYSNQPQHF
TRBV5-1	TRBJ1-4	-	-	TGCGCCAGCAGCTTGGCAACTAATGAAAAACTGTTTTTT	CASSLATNEKLFF
TRBV28	TRBJ1-5	-	-	TGTGCCAGCATTCCACTGGGGGCAGGCAATCAGCCCCAGCATTTT	CASIPLGAGNQPQHF
TRBV19	TRBJ2-1	-	-	TGTGCCAGTAACTCAAGGGCAGCTAGCTCCTACAATGAGCAGTTCTTC	CASNSRAASSYNEQFF
TRBV3-1/TRBV3-2	TRBJ2-7	TRBD1	-	TGTGCCAGCACTCGGACAGGGGGCTACGAGCAGTACTTC	CASTRTGGYEQYF
TRBV25-1	TRBJ2-7	-	once	TGTGCCAGCAGTGACCCGGGACGCCTCTCCTACGAGCAGTACTTC	CASSDPGRLSYEQYF
TRBV28	TRBJ1-2	-	-	TGTGCCAGCAGTTTTGGGACGGACTATGGCTACACCTTC	CASSFGTDYGYTF
TRBV15	TRBJ1-1	TRBD1	-	TGTGCCACCAGCAGAGGAATAAGGGGGCTGGATACTGAAGCTTTCTTT	CATSRGIRGLDTEAFF